The entry below gives a single T cell receptor (beta chain) sequence along with its context. This specimen belongs to a study of T-cell memory formation after mild COVID-19. CDR1 is MNHNY and CDR2 is SVGAGI in the germline V gene (reference sequence). The CDR3 has 14 residues. With V trimmed by 8 bases and J by 2 bases, 6 bases remained unmatched. TCRdb re-analysed the 5' RACE reads in MiXCR, keeping a single row per CDR3 protein. Here the sample spans 350,000 to 450,000 distinct CDR3 sequences, around 28% being singletons. This chain links TRBV6-6 with TRBJ2-7; 10 nucleotides match TRBD2. Sequencing input: PBMCs or a T cell subset sorted from them (not recorded which). The TCR comes from an adult woman who had mild COVID-19 (a few samples of this study predate the infection). Cell type and time point are not known. CDR3 sequence reads: CASCGLAVAYEQYF. The CDR3 nucleotides read TGTGCCAGCTGCGGACTAGCGGTAGCCTACGAGCAGTACTTC.